This T cell receptor (beta chain) was retrieved from a study of blood T cell repertoires in COVID-19. Study-level information: Collection of acute and convalescent COVID-19 samples took place in the United States, Italy and Spain. T cells, B-cell-depleted T cells, or PBMCs supplied cDNA or gDNA.

The V end was cut by 6 bases, the J end by 0 bases, with 14 bases between. Germline-derived CDR1 and CDR2 are SGHDT and YYEEEE. The CDR3 consists of 15 residues. Authors' processing steps: From reference gene primer amplification, estimates of nucleated cell counts were derived. The assay was immunoSEQ multiplex PCR, and TCRdb's table has in-frame clones only and misses some. V and J calls and clone size are copied from that table; D and trimming were computed from the DNA. The table records about 100,000 clones, about nine tenths of them present only once. The rearrangement links TRBV5-6 to TRBJ2-3, with D perhaps TRBD1 (6 bases). The sample taken for sequencing was peripheral blood. This TCR came from a man aged 45-60 years with acute or convalescent COVID-19. The CDR3 reads CASTFAGDSTDTQYF. CDR3 sequence (DNA): TGTGCCAGCACCTTTGCAGGGGATAGCACAGATACGCAGTATTTT.